The present TCR beta chain was sequenced within a study of T cell responses to AZD1222 COVID-19 vaccine. CDR1 is MGHRA and CDR2 is YSYEKL in the germline V gene. With 2 bases removed from V and 0 bases from J, the gap between germline ends came to 11 bases. The CDR3 totals 16 residues. The table came from immunoSEQ multiplex PCR; TCRdb's copy has only in-frame clones and leaves some out. This sample has over 100,000 clones, with 65% to 85% found just once. This chain connects TRBV4-1 to TRBJ1-5; D unclear. This receptor was obtained from an adult in good health. The specimen comprised peripheral blood, sampled on day 0 of AZD1222 vaccination. The CDR3 reads CASSQRDGYSNQPQHF. The CDR3 nucleotides read TGCGCCAGCAGCCAAAGAGACGGATATAGCAATCAGCCCCAGCATTTT.